The 17 T cell receptor beta chains below come from one sample, sequenced in a study of CD8+ T cells in alopecia areata. RNA extraction was followed by reverse transcription into cDNA, which acted as the sequencing template. Generated by immunoSEQ multiplex PCR, the TCRdb table keeps only in-frame clones and is missing some. This sample has over 80,000 clones; about 44% occur once, and the top ten carry around 20%. As for treatment: oral pan-JAK inhibitor, 5-10 mg twice daily. The sequenced sample was CD8+ T cells sorted from blood, obtained at week 24, from a patient treated with tofacitinib. The receptor source for this set is a human donor with alopecia areata.

J is TRBJ2-3 and V is TRBV7-7; D is unclear. CDR3 length: 13 amino acids. CDR1 and CDR2 (germline): SSHAT, FNYEAQ (reference sequence). Trimming shortened V by 5 bases and J by 0 bases, and 6 bases separated the two germline ends. This CDR3 is CASSPKSTDTQYF. The CDR3 DNA reads TGTGCCAGCAGCCCCAAAAGCACAGATACGCAGTATTTT.

The chain carries TRBV9 and TRBJ2-2, with D possibly matching TRBD1 (6 bases). The CDR3 totals 14 residues. V lost 5 bases to trimming and J lost 2 bases, with 10 bases between them. The germline CDR1 and CDR2 sequences are SGDLS and YYNGEE. CDR3 sequence reads: CASSPGQNTGELFF. The DNA of the CDR3 is TGTGCCAGCAGTCCGGGACAAAACACCGGGGAGCTGTTTTTT.

The chain combines TRBV29-1 with TRBJ2-2, with D maybe TRBD1 (5 bases). Trimming removed 4 bases from V and 1 base from J, with 10 bases in between. The CDR3 runs 14 residues. CDR1 SQVTM and CDR2 ANQGSEA come from the germline V gene. CDR3 protein: CSVGAQGNTGELFF. In DNA form, the CDR3 reads TGCAGCGTTGGAGCTCAGGGGAACACCGGGGAGCTGTTTTTT.

This rearrangement joins TRBV4-1 to TRBJ2-1, with a weak D call TRBD2 (6 bases). Trimming took off 2 bases at V and 11 bases at J, with 16 bases between the two ends. Germline CDR1 reads MGHRA; CDR2 reads YSYEKL. The CDR3 extends over 14 amino acids. This CDR3 is CASSQITGTQQQFF. CDR3 coding DNA: TGCGCCAGCAGCCAAATTACCGGGACTCAGCAGCAGTTCTTC.

In its sample, this clone was seen a few times. The genes are TRBV29-1 and TRBJ2-1, with TRBD2 matching over 7 bases. This CDR3 contains 15 residues. Trimming cost V 3 bases and J 2 bases; bases outside gene matches: 7. Germline V gene sequence: CDR1 SQVTM, CDR2 ANQGSEA. This CDR3 reads CSVEGTIGPYNEQFF. The CDR3 bases are TGCAGCGTTGAGGGGACTATCGGTCCCTACAATGAGCAGTTCTTC.

V gene TRBV5-4 combines with J gene TRBJ2-6, with D tentatively TRBD2 (6 bases). Between the trimmed V and J ends, which lost 0 bases and 0 bases, there was a span of 7 bases. The CDR3 runs to 16 residues. Germline loops: CDR1 SGHNT, CDR2 YYREEE (reference sequence). CDR3: CASSLDGSSGANVLTF. The DNA for the CDR3 is TGTGCCAGCAGCTTGGACGGGAGCTCTGGGGCCAACGTCCTGACTTTC.

The chain has TRBV27 and TRBJ1-2; 7 bases are a match to TRBD1. The V gene end was trimmed by 4 bases and the J gene end by 8 bases; junction bases not matched to a gene: 10. Germline-derived CDR1 and CDR2 are MNHEY and SMNVEV (reference sequence). The CDR3 is made up of 14 amino acids. CDR3 DNA sequence: TGTGCCAGCAGTTCCCGACAGGGTGCTGACGGCTACACCTTC. Its translation: CASSSRQGADGYTF.

J is TRBJ2-4 and V is TRBV29-1; 8 bases are a match to TRBD2. Germline values: CDR1 SQVTM, CDR2 ANQGSEA. Germline trimming cut 6 bases from V and 0 bases from J; bases unmatched to any gene: 13. CDR3 size: 17 residues. CDR3 coding DNA: TGCAGCGTGACGGGGGGGCAGACCGAACTAGCCAAAAACATTCAGTACTTC. Protein sequence: CSVTGGQTELAKNIQYF.

This clone was seen more than once but under ten times. The rearrangement joins TRBV11-2 to TRBJ1-2; D might be TRBD1 (5 bases). The CDR3 is made up of 12 amino acids. The germline V gene has CDR1 SGHAT and CDR2 FQNNGV. V was cut by 4 bases and J by 8 bases, with 11 bases left in between. CDR3 region: CASSSGTEGYTF. The CDR3 DNA follows: TGTGCCAGCAGCTCCGGGACGGAGGGCTACACCTTC.

The chain is built from TRBV6-6 and TRBJ2-1; D ambiguous. Per germline, CDR1 MNHNY and CDR2 SVGAGI (reference sequence). This CDR3 has 10 residues. V lost 8 bases to trimming and J lost 6 bases, with 5 bases between them. The CDR3 DNA reads as TGTGCCAGCGCTATCAATGAGCAGTTCTTC. It specifies CASAINEQFF.

The chain joins TRBV5-1 to TRBJ1-1; D not resolved. The length of the CDR3 is 14 residues. Trimming pared 2 bases from V and 1 base from J, leaving 9 bases between. Germline V gene sequence: CDR1 SGHRS, CDR2 YFSETQ. CDR3 coding DNA: TGCGCCAGCAGCTTCCAAATAGGGAACACTGAAGCTTTCTTT. Amino acid sequence: CASSFQIGNTEAFF.

The chain recombines TRBV7-2 with TRBJ2-7; 9 nucleotides align to TRBD2. From germline, CDR1 is SGHTA and CDR2 FQGNSA. Trimming at V came to 2 bases and at J to 1 base, leaving 3 bases not matched to a gene. CDR3 length: 15 amino acids. In nucleotides, the CDR3 is TGTGCCAGCAGCTTAAGGCTAGCGGGATCCTACGAGCAGTACTTC. Residues: CASSLRLAGSYEQYF. The complete variable domain, with remaining parts taken from reference TRBV7-2 and TRBJ2-7, reads GAGVSQSPSNKVTEKGKDVELRCDPISGHTALYWYRQSLGQGLEFLIYFQGNSAPDKSGLPSDRFSAERTGGSVSTLTIQRTQQEDSAVYLCASSLRLAGSYEQYFGPGTRLTVT.

The chain uses TRBV29-1 and TRBJ2-7; no definite D call. CDR3 size: 12 residues. Germline V gives CDR1 SQVTM, CDR2 ANQGSEA. The ends were cut back, 5 bases at V and 2 bases at J, with 10 bases in the middle. The CDR3 here is CSVNGRAYEQYF. Written as DNA, the CDR3 is TGCAGCGTTAACGGACGGGCCTACGAGCAGTACTTC.

This sequence joins TRBV30 and TRBJ2-7; 8 bases map to TRBD2. J gave up 5 bases and V 0 bases, and 6 bases lay outside the gene matches. This CDR3 region has 14 residues. The germline V gene encodes CDR1 GTSNPN and CDR2 SVGIG (reference sequence). The chain's CDR3 is CAWSVGAGEDEQYF. The CDR3, as DNA: TGTGCCTGGAGTGTGGGAGCGGGAGAGGACGAGCAGTACTTC.

This chain uses TRBV7-6 with TRBJ2-7, with D perhaps TRBD2 (5 bases). The V end lost 5 bases, the J end lost 1 base, and 12 bases lay between the germline ends. Germline V lookup: CDR1 SGHVS, CDR2 FNYEAQ. This CDR3 contains 14 residues. CDR3 in amino acids: CASSHGGPSYEQYF. CDR3 sequence (DNA): TGTGCCAGCAGCCACGGAGGCCCTTCCTACGAGCAGTACTTC.

The V gene is TRBV27, the J gene TRBJ2-7; a weak D match, TRBD2 (6 bases). Looked up from germline, CDR1 is MNHEY and CDR2 is SMNVEV (reference sequence). V was pared by 9 bases and J by 2 bases, with 17 bases between. This CDR3 comprises 14 residues. The CDR3 spells CASRILAHAYEQYF. DNA of the CDR3: TGTGCCAGTCGCATCCTAGCGCACGCCTACGAGCAGTACTTC.

The chain couples TRBV29-1 to TRBJ2-7; D is possibly TRBD1 (5 bases). CDR1 and CDR2 (germline): SQVTM, ANQGSEA. The CDR3 is 13 amino acids. The ends were cut back, 0 bases at V and 0 bases at J, with 6 bases in the middle. CDR3 region: CSVEEGDSYEQYF. CDR3 nucleotides: TGCAGCGTTGAAGAAGGGGACTCCTACGAGCAGTACTTC.